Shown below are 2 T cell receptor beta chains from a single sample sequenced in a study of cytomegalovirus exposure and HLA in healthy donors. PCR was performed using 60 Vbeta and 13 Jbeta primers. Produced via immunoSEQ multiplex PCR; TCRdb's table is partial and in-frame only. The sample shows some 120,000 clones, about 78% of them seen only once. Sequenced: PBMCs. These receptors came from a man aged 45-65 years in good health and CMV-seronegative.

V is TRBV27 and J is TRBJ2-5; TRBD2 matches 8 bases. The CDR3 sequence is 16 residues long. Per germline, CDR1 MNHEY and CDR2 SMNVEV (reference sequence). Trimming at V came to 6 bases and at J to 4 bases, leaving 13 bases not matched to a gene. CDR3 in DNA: TGTGCCAGCAGCCGGCCTAGCGGGCGGGGACGAGAGACCCAGTACTTC. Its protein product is CASSRPSGRGRETQYF.

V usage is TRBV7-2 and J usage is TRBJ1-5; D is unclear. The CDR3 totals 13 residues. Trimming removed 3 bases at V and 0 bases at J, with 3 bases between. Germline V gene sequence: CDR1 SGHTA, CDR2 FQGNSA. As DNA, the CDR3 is TGTGCCAGCAGCTTCCGTAGCAATCAGCCCCAGCATTTT. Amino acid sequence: CASSFRSNQPQHF.